The 28 T cell receptor beta chains listed next were all sequenced from one sample in a study of blood T cell repertoires in COVID-19. Generated by immunoSEQ multiplex PCR, the TCRdb table keeps only in-frame clones and is missing some. The sample contains fewer than 250,000 clones, around 84% of which appear only once. The specimen was peripheral blood. The origin of the receptors is a man in his forties or fifties with acute or convalescent COVID-19.

The chain uses TRBV6-5 and TRBJ1-1; no clear D gene. V was trimmed by 3 bases and J by 1 base, leaving 12 bases between them. The CDR3 has 15 amino acids. The germline gives CDR1 MNHEY, CDR2 SVGAGI. For the CDR3, the DNA is TGTGCCAGCAGTTATAGTTGGCAGGCGAACACTGAAGCTTTCTTT. This encodes CASSYSWQANTEAFF.

V gene TRBV6-5 combines with J gene TRBJ1-6, with a possible D match to TRBD1 (6 bases). The CDR3 runs to 14 residues. Between the trimmed V and J ends, which lost 4 bases and 5 bases, there was a span of 9 bases. CDR1 is MNHEY, CDR2 SVGAGI, per germline. This CDR3 is CASSWGQDNSPLHF. The CDR3 DNA follows: TGTGCCAGCAGTTGGGGACAAGATAATTCACCCCTCCACTTT.

This chain joins TRBV5-1 and TRBJ1-2; 8 positions match TRBD1. The CDR3 spans 13 residues. The J segment lost 8 bases and the V segment lost 0 bases, leaving 3 bases of the junction unmatched. Per the germline V gene, CDR1 is SGHRS and CDR2 is YFSETQ. The DNA for the CDR3 is TGCGCCAGCAGCTTGGGGACAGGGTACGGCTACACCTTC. As protein: CASSLGTGYGYTF.

The chain employs TRBV6-5 and TRBJ1-3; D perhaps matches TRBD1 (5 bases). Looked up from germline, CDR1 is MNHEY and CDR2 is SVGAGI. The V gene lost 6 bases and the J gene lost 1 base, with 13 bases spanning the gap. The CDR3 sequence is 15 residues long. The CDR3 coding sequence is TGTGCCAGCAGCCCCCCGGACATTTCTGGAAACACCATATATTTT. Its protein is CASSPPDISGNTIYF.

This clone was seen only a few times. The chain links TRBV10-3 to TRBJ2-2, with D tentatively TRBD1 (5 bases). The length of the CDR3 is 17 residues. Germline V gene sequence: CDR1 ENHRY, CDR2 SYGVKD. V was trimmed by 0 bases and J by 4 bases, leaving 15 bases between them. Here the CDR3 DNA reads TGTGCCATCAGTGAGTCGCAAGCAGGGTCGAGCACCGGGGAGCTGTTTTTT. It translates to CAISESQAGSSTGELFF.

The chain's CDR3 is CASSRQGLSGNTIYF. CDR3 coding DNA: TGTGCCAGCAGCCGACAGGGACTCTCTGGAAACACCATATATTTT. J is TRBJ1-3 and V is TRBV3-1 (or the pseudogene TRBV3-2); TRBD1 aligns across 7 bases. Germline V gene sequence: CDR1 LGHDT, CDR2 YNNKEL (reference sequence). The CDR3 has 15 amino acids. Unmatched junction bases numbered 3, after V lost 4 bases and J lost 0 bases.

The rearrangement joins TRBV18 to TRBJ2-7, with 9 bases that match TRBD1. The CDR3 loop spans 13 amino acids. Germline loops: CDR1 KGHSH, CDR2 LQKENI. V lost 6 bases and J lost 3; bases outside the gene matches: 3. DNA of the CDR3: TGTGCCAGCTCGGGGGACAGGGACTACGAGCAGTACTTC. As protein: CASSGDRDYEQYF.

The chain is built from TRBV6-1 and TRBJ1-5, with D perhaps TRBD1 (5 bases). CDR3 length equals 16 residues. The germline CDR1 and CDR2 sequences are MNHNS and SASEGT. Trimming left V 2 bases short and J 10 bases short, with 21 bases between. The CDR3 spells CASSEPPGQGGFPQHF. In nucleotides, the CDR3 is TGTGCCAGCAGTGAACCCCCAGGCCAGGGAGGTTTCCCCCAGCATTTT.

The CDR3 coding sequence is TGTGCCAGCAGCCGACCGGGACAGGGGTACGGTGGCTACACCTTC. Translating gives CASSRPGQGYGGYTF. The chain links TRBV5-4 to TRBJ1-2; 10 nucleotides match TRBD1. The J segment lost 7 bases and the V segment lost 4 bases, leaving 10 bases of the junction unmatched. There are 15 residues in the CDR3. In germline, CDR1 is SGHNT, CDR2 YYREEE (reference sequence). Together with reference TRBV5-4 and TRBJ1-2, the CDR3 gives the full variable domain: ETGVTQSPTHLIKTRGQQVTLRCSSQSGHNTVSWYQQALGQGPQFIFQYYREEENGRGNFPPRFSGLQFPNYSSELNVNALELDDSALYLCASSRPGQGYGGYTFGSGTRLTVV.

V gene TRBV27 combines with J gene TRBJ1-1; 8 bases line up with TRBD1. Germline V gives CDR1 MNHEY, CDR2 SMNVEV (reference sequence). The CDR3 is made up of 17 amino acids. V dropped 2 bases and J dropped 0; count of bases not matched to a gene: 8. The CDR3 spells CASSLGVRTGMNTEAFF. DNA of the CDR3: TGTGCCAGCAGTTTAGGGGTCCGGACAGGGATGAACACTGAAGCTTTCTTT.

The V call is TRBV4-1, the J call TRBJ1-2; TRBD1 agrees at 10 bases. The CDR3 has 14 residues. Germline loops: CDR1 MGHRA, CDR2 YSYEKL. J gave up 8 bases and V 3 bases, and 6 bases lay outside the gene matches. CDR3 protein: CASSQGRTGGGYTF. DNA of the CDR3: TGCGCCAGCAGCCAGGGACGGACAGGGGGAGGCTACACCTTC.

The V call is TRBV6-5, the J call TRBJ1-2; D unclear. V lost 2 bases and J 1 base, leaving 8 bases between the germline ends. The germline gives CDR1 MNHEY, CDR2 SVGAGI. This CDR3 is 14 amino acids long. This chain's CDR3 is CASSYGTSNYGYTF. CDR3 nucleotide sequence: TGTGCCAGCAGTTACGGCACAAGTAACTATGGCTACACCTTC.

CDR3 loop: CASSEVQRLAGARRETQYF. The CDR3 DNA is TGTGCCAGCAGTGAAGTTCAAAGACTAGCGGGGGCGCGGCGGGAGACCCAGTACTTC. This sequence joins TRBV2 and TRBJ2-5, with TRBD2 matching 12 bases. V dropped 1 base and J dropped 5; count of bases not matched to a gene: 14. This CDR3 comprises 19 residues. CDR1 is SNHLY, CDR2 FYNNEI, per germline.

V is TRBV7-9 and J is TRBJ1-2; 10 bases align to TRBD1. The CDR3 totals 14 residues. Germline CDR1 SEHNR, CDR2 FQNEAQ (reference sequence). J lost 8 bases, V lost 7 bases, and 10 bases had no gene match. The CDR3, as DNA: TGTGCCAGCACCCCGGGACAGGGGAGAATCGGCTACACCTTC. Its translation is CASTPGQGRIGYTF.

Only one count was recorded for this clone. The rearrangement uses TRBV6-5 and TRBJ1-4; the match to TRBD1 covers 7 bases. The germline V gene encodes CDR1 MNHEY and CDR2 SVGAGI. The CDR3 extends over 15 amino acids. Germline trimming cut 8 bases from V and 8 bases from J; bases unmatched to any gene: 14. The CDR3 DNA reads TGTGCCAGCCGTTTGTCCGGGACAGCAGGCGAAAAACTGTTTTTT. Protein: CASRLSGTAGEKLFF.

This clone was picked up one time. Here the CDR3 DNA reads TGTGCCAGCAGCGTCTCTAGCAAATCTAGCACAGATACGCAGTATTTT. Encoded protein: CASSVSSKSSTDTQYF. The chain has TRBV9 and TRBJ2-3; D is possibly TRBD2 (5 bases). This CDR3 is 16 amino acids long. Deletions cut 2 bases from V and 0 bases from J, with 13 bases between. Germline-derived CDR1 and CDR2 are SGDLS and YYNGEE.

This chain joins TRBV10-1 and TRBJ2-7; possible D gene TRBD1, 6 bases. V gave up 4 bases and J gave up 2 bases, with 15 bases separating them. The CDR3 is 15 residues long. From germline, CDR1 is WNHNN and CDR2 SYGVQD (reference sequence). DNA of the CDR3: TGCGCCAGCAGTGGAGTCAGGGGACCCCCCTACGAGCAGTACTTC. The encoded protein is CASSGVRGPPYEQYF.

The rearrangement links TRBV19 to TRBJ1-5, with a possible D match to TRBD1 (5 bases). CDR1 and CDR2 from the germline V gene are LNHDA and SQIVND (reference sequence). The CDR3 covers 16 residues. V shed 7 bases and J shed 1 base, with 17 bases lying between them. The CDR3 DNA is TGTGCCAGTAACCCCTCCGGGGGGGGGAGCAATCAGCCCCAGCATTTT. Translating it yields CASNPSGGGSNQPQHF.

This chain joins TRBV10-2 and TRBJ2-1, with 14 bases that match TRBD2. Trimming cost V 7 bases and J 6 bases; bases outside gene matches: 5. The germline V gene has CDR1 WSHSY and CDR2 SAAADI. There are 15 residues in the CDR3. CDR3 nucleotides: TGCGCCAGCACCAAAGGACTAGCGGGGGGCAATGAGCAGTTCTTC. Translating gives CASTKGLAGGNEQFF.

The chain is built from TRBV10-2 and TRBJ2-1; 11 bases are a match to TRBD2. Trimming at V came to 5 bases and at J to 6 bases, leaving 6 bases not matched to a gene. CDR1 is WSHSY and CDR2 is SAAADI in the germline V gene. The CDR3 has 15 residues. The CDR3 region has the DNA TGCGCCAGCAGTCTAGCGGGGGGCTTCATCAATGAGCAGTTCTTC. Translation gives CASSLAGGFINEQFF.

The V call is TRBV4-1, the J call TRBJ1-1; no definite D call. Trimming stripped 6 bases from V and 0 bases from J, with 8 bases between. The CDR3 contains 13 residues. In germline, CDR1 is MGHRA, CDR2 YSYEKL. The CDR3 nucleotides are TGCGCCAGCAGACAGAGCATGAACACTGAAGCTTTCTTT. Amino acids: CASRQSMNTEAFF.

The chain employs TRBV5-1 and TRBJ2-7; no definite D call. CDR1 is SGHRS and CDR2 is YFSETQ in the germline V gene. The CDR3 is 13 residues long. V lost 2 bases and J 1 base, leaving 7 bases between the germline ends. The CDR3 is CASSFTESYEQYF. Written as DNA, the CDR3 is TGCGCCAGCAGCTTCACAGAATCCTACGAGCAGTACTTC.

The chain joins TRBV6-5 to TRBJ2-1; 9 nucleotides match TRBD1. Germline CDR1 is MNHEY and CDR2 is SVGAGI. V was clipped by 8 bases and J by 5 bases; unmatched bases: 7. The CDR3 contains 14 residues. CDR3 loop: CASGIRQGDNEQFF. The CDR3 DNA reads as TGTGCCAGCGGAATCCGACAGGGGGACAATGAGCAGTTCTTC.

This clone occurred a few times. This sequence joins TRBV9 and TRBJ2-2, with D possibly TRBD1 on 5 matching bases. This CDR3 comprises 15 residues. Germline V CDR1 and CDR2: SGDLS, YYNGEE. V dropped 3 bases and J dropped 0 bases, with 9 bases sitting between them. The DNA for the CDR3 is TGTGCCAGCAGCGGAGCAGGGCCGAACACCGGGGAGCTGTTTTTT. It yields the protein CASSGAGPNTGELFF.

The chain combines TRBV18 with TRBJ2-6, with TRBD1 matching over 9 bases. The germline V gene encodes CDR1 KGHSH and CDR2 LQKENI. CDR3 length equals 18 residues. V trimming: 1 base; J trimming: 0 bases; junction bases outside the gene matches: 4. The CDR3 region has the DNA TGTGCCAGCTCACCACGGGGACAGGGCATCTCTGGGGCCAACGTCCTGACTTTC. Encoded protein: CASSPRGQGISGANVLTF.

The chain joins TRBV9 to TRBJ1-2; 9 bases match TRBD1. V trimming: 3 bases; J trimming: 7 bases; junction bases outside the gene matches: 4. The V gene's germline CDR1 is SGDLS and CDR2 YYNGEE. CDR3 length: 13 amino acids. The CDR3 loop reads CASSAGTGCGYTF. Here the CDR3 DNA reads TGTGCCAGCAGCGCCGGGACAGGGTGTGGCTACACCTTC.

The chain combines TRBV6-5 with TRBJ1-3; D call uncertain. The CDR3 totals 13 residues. Germline loops: CDR1 MNHEY, CDR2 SVGAGI. V was shortened by 7 bases and J by 0 bases, with 7 bases between the two germline ends. The CDR3: CASTDTSGNTIYF. Here the CDR3 DNA reads TGTGCCAGCACCGACACCTCTGGAAACACCATATATTTT.

V usage is TRBV6-4 and J usage is TRBJ2-1, with 8 bases lining up with TRBD2. The CDR3 length is 16 residues. Trimming cost V 2 bases and J 4 bases; bases outside gene matches: 7. The germline CDR1 and CDR2 sequences are MRHNA and SNTAGT. CDR3 sequence: CASSDPSGGGYNEQFF. The CDR3 nucleotides read TGTGCCAGCAGTGACCCCTCGGGGGGGGGTTACAATGAGCAGTTCTTC.